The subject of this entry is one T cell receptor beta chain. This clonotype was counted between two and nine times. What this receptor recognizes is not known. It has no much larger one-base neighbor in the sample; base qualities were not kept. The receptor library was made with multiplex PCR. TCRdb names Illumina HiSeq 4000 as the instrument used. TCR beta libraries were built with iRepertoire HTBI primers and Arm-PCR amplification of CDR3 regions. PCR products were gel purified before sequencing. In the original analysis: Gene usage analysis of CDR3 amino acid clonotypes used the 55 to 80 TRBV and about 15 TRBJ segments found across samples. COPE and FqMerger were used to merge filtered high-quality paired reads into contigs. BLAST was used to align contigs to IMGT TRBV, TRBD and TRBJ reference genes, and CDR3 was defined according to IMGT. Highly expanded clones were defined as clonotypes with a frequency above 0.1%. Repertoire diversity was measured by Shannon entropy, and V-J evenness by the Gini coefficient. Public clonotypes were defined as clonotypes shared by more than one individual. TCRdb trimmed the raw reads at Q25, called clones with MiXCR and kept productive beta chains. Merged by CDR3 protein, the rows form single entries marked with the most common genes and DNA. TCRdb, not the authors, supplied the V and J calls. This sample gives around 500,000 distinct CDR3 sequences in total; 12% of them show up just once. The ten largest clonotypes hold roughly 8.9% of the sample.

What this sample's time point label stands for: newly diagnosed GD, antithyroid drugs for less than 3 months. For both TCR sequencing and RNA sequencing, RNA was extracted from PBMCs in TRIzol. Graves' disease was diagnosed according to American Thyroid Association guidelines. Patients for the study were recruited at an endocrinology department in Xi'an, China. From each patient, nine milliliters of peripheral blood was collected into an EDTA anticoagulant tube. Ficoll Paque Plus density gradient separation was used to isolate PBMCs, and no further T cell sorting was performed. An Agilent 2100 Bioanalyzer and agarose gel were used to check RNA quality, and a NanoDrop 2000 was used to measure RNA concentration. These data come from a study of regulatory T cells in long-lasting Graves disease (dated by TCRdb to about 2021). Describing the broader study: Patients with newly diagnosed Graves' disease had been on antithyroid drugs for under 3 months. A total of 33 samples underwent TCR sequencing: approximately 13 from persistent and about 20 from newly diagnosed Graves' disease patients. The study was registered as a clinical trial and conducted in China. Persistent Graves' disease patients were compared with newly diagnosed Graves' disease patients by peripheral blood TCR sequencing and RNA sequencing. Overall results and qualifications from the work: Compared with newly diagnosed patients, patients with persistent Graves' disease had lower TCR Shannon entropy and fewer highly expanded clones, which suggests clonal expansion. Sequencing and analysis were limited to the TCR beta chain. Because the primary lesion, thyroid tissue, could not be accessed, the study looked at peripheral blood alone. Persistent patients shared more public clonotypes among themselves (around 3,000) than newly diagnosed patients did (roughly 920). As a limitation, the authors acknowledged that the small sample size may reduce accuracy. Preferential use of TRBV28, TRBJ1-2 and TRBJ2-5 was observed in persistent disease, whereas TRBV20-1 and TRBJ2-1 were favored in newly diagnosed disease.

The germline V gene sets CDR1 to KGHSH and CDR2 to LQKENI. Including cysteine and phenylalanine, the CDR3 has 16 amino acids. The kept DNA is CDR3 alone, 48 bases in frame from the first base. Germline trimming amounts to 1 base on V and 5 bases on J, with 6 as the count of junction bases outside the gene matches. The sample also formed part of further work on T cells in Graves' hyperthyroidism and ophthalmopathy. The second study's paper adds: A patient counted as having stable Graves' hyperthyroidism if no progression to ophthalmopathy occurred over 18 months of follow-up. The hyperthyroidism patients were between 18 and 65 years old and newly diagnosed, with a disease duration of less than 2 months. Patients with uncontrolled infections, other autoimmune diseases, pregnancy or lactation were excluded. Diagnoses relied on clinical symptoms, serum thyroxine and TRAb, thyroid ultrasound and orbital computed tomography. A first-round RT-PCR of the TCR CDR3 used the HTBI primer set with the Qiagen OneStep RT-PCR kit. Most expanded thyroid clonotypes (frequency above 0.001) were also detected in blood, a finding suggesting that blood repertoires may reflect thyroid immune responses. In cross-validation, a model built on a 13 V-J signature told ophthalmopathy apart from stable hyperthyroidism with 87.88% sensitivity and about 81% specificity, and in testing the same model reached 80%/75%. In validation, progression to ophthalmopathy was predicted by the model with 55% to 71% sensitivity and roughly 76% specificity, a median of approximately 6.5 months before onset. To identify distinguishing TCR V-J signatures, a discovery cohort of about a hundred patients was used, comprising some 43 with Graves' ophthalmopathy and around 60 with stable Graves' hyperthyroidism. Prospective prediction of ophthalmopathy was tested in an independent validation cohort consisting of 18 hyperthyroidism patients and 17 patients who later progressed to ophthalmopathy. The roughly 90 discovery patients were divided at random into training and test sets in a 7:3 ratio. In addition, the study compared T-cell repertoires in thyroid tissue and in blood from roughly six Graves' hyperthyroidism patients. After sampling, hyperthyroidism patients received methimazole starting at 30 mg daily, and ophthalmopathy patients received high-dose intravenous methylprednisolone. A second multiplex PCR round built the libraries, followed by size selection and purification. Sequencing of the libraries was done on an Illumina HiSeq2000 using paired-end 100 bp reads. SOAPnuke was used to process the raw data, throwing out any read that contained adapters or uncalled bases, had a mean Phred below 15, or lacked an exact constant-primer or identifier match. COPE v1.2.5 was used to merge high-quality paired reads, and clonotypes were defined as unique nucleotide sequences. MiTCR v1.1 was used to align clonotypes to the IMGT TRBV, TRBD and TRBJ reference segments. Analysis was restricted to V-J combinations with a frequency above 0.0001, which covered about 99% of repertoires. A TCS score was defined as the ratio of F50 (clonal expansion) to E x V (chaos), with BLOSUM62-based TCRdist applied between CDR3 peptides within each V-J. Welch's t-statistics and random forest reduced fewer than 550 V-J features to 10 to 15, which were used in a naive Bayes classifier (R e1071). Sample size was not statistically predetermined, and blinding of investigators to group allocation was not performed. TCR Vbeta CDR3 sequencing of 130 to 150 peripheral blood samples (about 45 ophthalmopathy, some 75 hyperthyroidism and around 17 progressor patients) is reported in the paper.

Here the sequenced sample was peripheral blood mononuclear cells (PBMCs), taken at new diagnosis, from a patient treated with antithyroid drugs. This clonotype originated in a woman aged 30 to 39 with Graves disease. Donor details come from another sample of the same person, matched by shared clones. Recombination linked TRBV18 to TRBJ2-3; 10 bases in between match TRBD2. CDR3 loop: CASSPQSGRVEDTQYF. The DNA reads TGTGCCAGCTCACCACAGAGCGGGAGGGTCGAAGATACGCAGTATTTT.